This T cell receptor beta chain comes out of a study of early T cells in non-severe SARS-CoV-2 infection (dated by TCRdb to the early 2020s). The study in broad terms: Because TCR sequencing was done on bulk RNA from unsorted whole blood, the alpha and beta chains could not be paired. Summary of the overall study and its limitations: VDJdb matching was skewed toward anti-spike CD8 responses, so virus-specific expansions were likely underestimated and private and CD4 specificities were missed.

The protocol used for the library was 5' RACE. Sequencing was carried out with a NextSeq 500. Unique molecular identifiers were attached to individual cDNA molecules in the TCR library protocol so that sequencing error and PCR bias could be corrected. TCR alpha and beta chains were both sequenced, and the abundances of alpha and beta sequences in each sample were closely correlated with each other. The paper's processing steps were these. Decombinator V4 was used to annotate TCR sequences for V gene, J gene and CDR3. TCRs were defined as expanded if a significant change between any two time points was detected under a Poisson model with p below 0.0001. Abundances of TCRs were expressed as counts per million after normalisation to the total number of TCRs sequenced in each sample. TRAV1-2 paired with TRAJ12, TRAJ20 or TRAJ33 defined MAIT TCRs, while TRAV10 paired with TRAJ18 defined iNKT TCRs. VDJdb, accessed 1 November 2021, was searched for CMV, EBV and SARS-CoV-2 annotated TCRs, excluding TCRs annotated for multiple antigens. TCRdb trimmed public reads at Q25 via fastp, called clones via MiXCR and kept in-frame beta chains. Records with the same CDR3 protein are collapsed into one entry carrying the most frequent genes and DNA. The V and J calls were not made by the authors but by TCRdb's processing. Across this sample there are 65,000 to 80,000 distinct CDR3 sequences, with about 11% seen only once. The ten biggest clones cover approximately 4.8% of the sample.

A case-control design nested within a healthcare worker cohort in London, UK, was used, with weekly nasopharyngeal swab PCR tests and blood sampling performed. Healthcare workers were recruited between 23 and 31 March 2020, during the week of the UK lockdown, and were followed weekly for up to roughly 15 weeks. V ends up 7 bases short and J 9 bases short, with an unmatched junction base count of 6. Looking up the germline V gene yields CDR1 MNHEY and CDR2 SVGEGT. There are 12 amino acids in the CDR3, from cysteine to phenylalanine inclusive. The CDR3 DNA has 36 bases and is translated from base 1. Many counts were recorded for this clonotype. Its antigen is not yet known. No base quality values were provided; no much bigger clone lies one nucleotide off.

The specimen sequenced was whole blood. The source of this sequence is an adult who was a healthcare worker with PCR-confirmed SARS-CoV-2 infection or an uninfected control (not recorded which). This chain joins TRBV6-2 or TRBV6-3 to TRBJ2-1; TRBD2 agrees with 7 junctional bases. The CDR3 protein: CASTPWGGEQFF. The nucleotides are TGTGCCAGCACCCCCTGGGGGGGTGAGCAGTTCTTC.